This TCR beta chain stems from a study of blood T cell repertoires in COVID-19. On the study more broadly: Sites in the United States, Italy and Spain provided acute and convalescent COVID-19 samples. T cells, B-cell-depleted T cells, or PBMCs provided the cDNA or gDNA that served as material.

Under the authors' procedure: Nucleated cell number was recorded as an estimate derived from reference gene primer amplification. Clones were read by immunoSEQ multiplex PCR, and TCRdb kept only the in-frame ones, dropping some. The V and J calls and clone size are taken from that table; D and trimming were inferred from the DNA. This table has about 98,000 clones, about 89% appearing once. Germline V CDR1 and CDR2: MNHEY, SMNVEV (reference sequence). The CDR3 sequence is 15 residues long. V was pared by 5 bases and J by 8 bases, with 9 bases of the junction left unmatched. The sample comprised peripheral blood. J is TRBJ2-3 and V is TRBV27, with 11 bases aligning to TRBD1. This sequence was found in a man in his fifties or sixties with acute or convalescent COVID-19. In DNA, the CDR3 is TGTGCCAGCAGTCCCCTGGGACAGGGGGGTGGTACGCAGTATTTT. This encodes CASSPLGQGGGTQYF.